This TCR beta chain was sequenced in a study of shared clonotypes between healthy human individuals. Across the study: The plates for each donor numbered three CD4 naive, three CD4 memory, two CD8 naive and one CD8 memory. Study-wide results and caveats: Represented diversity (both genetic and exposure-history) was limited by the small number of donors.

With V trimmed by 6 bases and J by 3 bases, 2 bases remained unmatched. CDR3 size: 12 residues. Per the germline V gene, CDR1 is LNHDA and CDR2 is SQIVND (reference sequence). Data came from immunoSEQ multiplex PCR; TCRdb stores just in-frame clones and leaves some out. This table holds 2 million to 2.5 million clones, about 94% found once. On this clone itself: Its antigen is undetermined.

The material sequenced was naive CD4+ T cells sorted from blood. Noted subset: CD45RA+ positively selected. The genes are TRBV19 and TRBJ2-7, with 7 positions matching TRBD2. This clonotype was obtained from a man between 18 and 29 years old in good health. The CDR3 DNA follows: TGTGCCAGTAGCCGGGGGGTCTACGAGCAGTACTTC. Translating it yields CASSRGVYEQYF.